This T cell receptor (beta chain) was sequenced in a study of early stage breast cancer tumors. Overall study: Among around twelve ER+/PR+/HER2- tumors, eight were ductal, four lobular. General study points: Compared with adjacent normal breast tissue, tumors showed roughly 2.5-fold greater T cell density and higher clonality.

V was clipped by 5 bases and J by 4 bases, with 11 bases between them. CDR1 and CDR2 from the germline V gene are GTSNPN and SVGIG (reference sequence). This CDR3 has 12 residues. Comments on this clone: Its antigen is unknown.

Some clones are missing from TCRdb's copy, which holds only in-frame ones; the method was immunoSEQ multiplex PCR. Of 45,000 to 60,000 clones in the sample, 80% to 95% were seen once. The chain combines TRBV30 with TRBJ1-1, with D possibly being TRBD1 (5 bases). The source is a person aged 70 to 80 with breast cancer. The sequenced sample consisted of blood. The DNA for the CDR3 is TGTGCCTGGTGGCTCGGGGGCACTGAAGCTTTCTTT. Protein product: CAWWLGGTEAFF.